This T cell receptor (beta chain) emerged from a study of post-analysis software for immune sequencing data. Points from the study as a whole: Included in a set of roughly five TRBV segments more frequent in patients than controls were TRBV5-6, TRBV5-1 and TRBV20-1.

To note about this clonotype: Antigen unknown.

Every TCR beta cDNA library bore unique molecular identifiers. TCRdb re-derived calls from the PCR reads in MiXCR, one entry per CDR3 protein. The sample has roughly 800,000 distinct CDR3 sequences, roughly 46% seen once. Trimming took 6 bases from V and 6 from J, leaving 15 bases between them. Looked up from germline, CDR1 is LGHDT and CDR2 is YNNKEL (reference sequence). The CDR3 runs to 14 residues. This TCR was sampled from a girl aged 5-17 years with multiple sclerosis. The chain joins TRBV3-1 to TRBJ2-1, with a tentative D call TRBD2 (6 bases). Sequences were obtained from blood. The CDR3 sequence is CASRGTRSGNEQFF. The DNA for the CDR3 is TGTGCCAGCAGGGGGACTCGGTCTGGCAATGAGCAGTTCTTC.